Shown below are 16 T cell receptor beta chains from a single sample sequenced in a study of blood T cell repertoires in COVID-19. Produced via immunoSEQ multiplex PCR; TCRdb's table is partial and in-frame only. The sample consists of about 15,000 clones, roughly 80% of them appearing once. The material sequenced was peripheral blood. These receptors originate from a human donor in a cohort sampled during active COVID-19.

The chain employs TRBV6-2 or TRBV6-3 and TRBJ2-3; TRBD1 agrees at 10 bases. Germline lookup yields CDR1 MNHEY and CDR2 SVGEGT. V was pared by 2 bases and J by 8 bases, with 16 bases of the junction left unmatched. The CDR3 contains 18 residues. The CDR3 is CASSYARRGQGSPSTQYF. The DNA for the CDR3 is TGTGCCAGCAGTTACGCGCGGAGGGGACAGGGGTCGCCTTCTACGCAGTATTTT.

This rearrangement joins TRBV5-1 to TRBJ2-5, with TRBD1 matching 9 bases. The CDR3 consists of 16 residues. Germline V gene sequence: CDR1 SGHRS, CDR2 YFSETQ. J was trimmed by 4 bases and V by 4 bases; bases with no gene match: 11. CDR3 protein: CASSLLGTGRGETQYF. CDR3 DNA sequence: TGCGCCAGCAGCCTACTTGGGACAGGGCGGGGAGAGACCCAGTACTTC.

The rearrangement joins TRBV5-4 to TRBJ2-7, with TRBD1 matching over 7 bases. Germline V gives CDR1 SGHNT, CDR2 YYREEE (reference sequence). CDR3 length: 14 amino acids. The V segment lost 1 base and the J segment 5 bases; nucleotides outside the gene matches: 6. The CDR3 bases are TGTGCCAGCAGCTTGAACAGGGGCACCCACGAGCAGTACTTC. Amino acids: CASSLNRGTHEQYF.

The gene calls are TRBV9 and TRBJ2-2; 7 bases fit TRBD2. Germline CDR1 is SGDLS and CDR2 is YYNGEE. The CDR3 totals 15 residues. After removal of 0 bases from V and 5 bases from J, the junction contained 4 bases not matched to a gene. The CDR3 DNA reads as TGTGCCAGCAGCGTAGTAGTTAGCGGGACCGGGGAGCTGTTTTTT. Translation gives CASSVVVSGTGELFF.

This chain joins TRBV2 and TRBJ2-5; no clear D gene. Looked up from germline, CDR1 is SNHLY and CDR2 is FYNNEI. Trimming took 1 base from V and 2 from J, leaving 5 bases between them. The CDR3 extends over 13 amino acids. CDR3 coding DNA: TGTGCCAGCAGTGAAGACAGACAAGAGACCCAGTACTTC. Its protein product is CASSEDRQETQYF.

The V call is TRBV10-3, the J call TRBJ2-1, with 7 bases identical to TRBD2. The CDR3 runs 13 residues. Unmatched junction bases numbered 8, after V lost 11 bases and J lost 4 bases. Germline values: CDR1 ENHRY, CDR2 SYGVKD. Here the CDR3 reads CAVSSGSYNEQFF. The CDR3 DNA follows: TGTGCCGTCTCTAGCGGTTCGTACAATGAGCAGTTCTTC.

This clone showed up just a few times. The gene calls are TRBV28 and TRBJ1-5; TRBD1 aligns across 12 bases. Trimming cost V 7 bases and J 0 bases; bases outside gene matches: 7. The CDR3 length is 17 residues. The germline V gene has CDR1 MDHEN and CDR2 SYDVKM. The CDR3 nucleotides read TGTGCCAGCATCGTCCCGGGACAGGGGGCTAGCAATCAGCCCCAGCATTTT. Residues: CASIVPGQGASNQPQHF.

CDR3 sequence (DNA): TGTGCCAGCAGTTTATCCCAGGCTGAGCAGTTCTTC. Protein product: CASSLSQAEQFF. V gene TRBV28 combines with J gene TRBJ2-1; D gene uncertain. Germline CDR1 and CDR2: MDHEN and SYDVKM. Trimming stripped 1 base from V and 9 bases from J, with 7 bases between. The CDR3 has 12 residues. Full variable domain (missing parts from reference TRBV28 and TRBJ2-1): DVKVTQSSRYLVKRTGEKVFLECVQDMDHENMFWYRQDPGLGLRLIYFSYDVKMKEKGDIPEGYSVSREKKERFSLILESASTNQTSMYLCASSLSQAEQFFGPGTRLTVL.

The chain couples TRBV19 to TRBJ2-1; maybe TRBD2 (5 bases). Germline V gene lookup returns CDR1 LNHDA and CDR2 SQIVND (reference sequence). CDR3 length: 15 amino acids. V dropped 6 bases and J dropped 3 bases, with 15 bases sitting between them. CDR3 sequence: CASSRMSLGYNEQFF. CDR3 bases: TGTGCCAGTAGCCGTATGTCACTAGGCTACAATGAGCAGTTCTTC.

The chain combines TRBV6-1 with TRBJ2-5; D unresolved. The germline CDR1 and CDR2 sequences are MNHNS and SASEGT. The germline V and J ends were trimmed by 2 bases and 1 base, with 8 bases remaining between them. The CDR3 contains 14 residues. CDR3 protein: CASSERRPQETQYF. In DNA form, the CDR3 reads TGTGCCAGCAGTGAAAGGCGGCCCCAAGAGACCCAGTACTTC.

This rearrangement joins TRBV6-5 to TRBJ1-2; D ambiguous. Deletions cut 4 bases from V and 5 bases from J, with 14 bases between. Germline loops: CDR1 MNHEY, CDR2 SVGAGI. The CDR3 runs 14 residues. CDR3 bases: TGTGCCAGCAGTTTGAAGGTGGGCGCTTATGGCTACACCTTC. This encodes CASSLKVGAYGYTF.

The rearrangement links TRBV6-2 or TRBV6-3 to TRBJ2-7; weak D call: TRBD2 (6 bases). Germline V gene lookup returns CDR1 MNHEY and CDR2 SVGEGT. V lost 5 bases and J lost 2, with 10 bases in between. The CDR3 runs to 13 residues. CDR3 sequence reads: CASSAGPTYEQYF. The DNA for the CDR3 is TGTGCCAGCAGTGCGGGACCTACCTACGAGCAGTACTTC.

The chain couples TRBV9 to TRBJ2-5; 8 nucleotides line up with TRBD2. The germline V gene has CDR1 SGDLS and CDR2 YYNGEE. V was pared by 3 bases and J by 4 bases, with 5 bases of the junction left unmatched. The CDR3 loop spans 14 amino acids. CDR3 bases: TGTGCCAGCAGCGCGGGAGGGAGGGCAGAGACCCAGTACTTC. Translated: CASSAGGRAETQYF.

The rearrangement joins TRBV28 to TRBJ1-1, with 9 bases identical to TRBD1. Unmatched junction bases numbered 7, after V lost 2 bases and J lost 0 bases. There are 17 residues in the CDR3. Per germline, CDR1 MDHEN and CDR2 SYDVKM. CDR3 residues: CASSLPSGTGMNTEAFF. CDR3 DNA sequence: TGTGCCAGCAGTTTACCTTCCGGGACAGGGATGAACACTGAAGCTTTCTTT.

Here the CDR3 DNA reads TGTGCCATCAGTGAGTCTCGGGGGAAGTCGGAGCCTGGAAACACCATATATTTT. It yields the protein CAISESRGKSEPGNTIYF. This rearrangement joins TRBV10-3 to TRBJ1-3, with D perhaps TRBD1 (5 bases). The V and J ends lost 0 bases and 2 bases respectively, with 17 bases between them. The CDR3 is 18 amino acids. Germline-derived CDR1 and CDR2 are ENHRY and SYGVKD.

This chain connects TRBV5-1 to TRBJ1-4, with D perhaps matching TRBD1 (5 bases). The germline V and J ends were trimmed by 0 bases and 0 bases, with 6 bases remaining between them. Germline V CDR1 and CDR2: SGHRS, YFSETQ. This CDR3 comprises 15 residues. The CDR3 DNA reads as TGCGCCAGCAGCTTGGGACAGACAACTAATGAAAAACTGTTTTTT. Its translation: CASSLGQTTNEKLFF. Complete variable domain (other parts from reference TRBV5-1 and TRBJ1-4): KAGVTQTPRYLIKTRGQQVTLSCSPISGHRSVSWYQQTPGQGLQFLFEYFSETQRNKGNFPGRFSGRQFSNSRSEMNVSTLELGDSALYLCASSLGQTTNEKLFFGSGTQLSVL.